A single sample gave rise to the 27 T cell receptor beta chains below, sequenced in a study of cytotoxic CD8 clonotypes in ibrutinib-treated CLL. Clones were sequenced by immunoSEQ multiplex PCR, and TCRdb holds only the in-frame ones, with some missing. This table holds 150,000 or so clones, more than 70% found once. This sample comprised PBMCs, obtained at disease progression, from a patient treated with ibrutinib. Receptor source: a human donor with chronic lymphocytic leukemia.

The gene calls are TRBV19 and TRBJ1-2; D might be TRBD1 (5 bases). The CDR3 has 15 amino acids. Germline lookup yields CDR1 LNHDA and CDR2 SQIVND (reference sequence). Between the trimmed V and J ends, which lost 6 bases and 4 bases, there was a span of 18 bases. Written as DNA, the CDR3 is TGTGCCAGTAGGGGGAGACCGGGGGTTCGCTATGGCTACACCTTC. It specifies CASRGRPGVRYGYTF.

In this sample, this clone turned up once. V usage is TRBV9 and J usage is TRBJ1-3, with D uncertain. Trimming stripped 0 bases from V and 0 bases from J, with 10 bases between. The CDR3 has 16 residues. From germline, CDR1 is SGDLS and CDR2 YYNGEE. This CDR3 is CASSVDASASGNTIYF. DNA of the CDR3: TGTGCCAGCAGCGTAGATGCCTCGGCCTCTGGAAACACCATATATTTT.

The CDR3 DNA reads as TGTGCCAGCACTAGATCGGGAAACACTGAAGCTTTCTTT. This sequence encodes CASTRSGNTEAFF. This rearrangement joins TRBV6-1 to TRBJ1-1; D gene uncertain. The V and J ends lost 7 bases and 2 bases respectively, with 11 bases between them. There are 13 residues in the CDR3. Germline V gene sequence: CDR1 MNHNS, CDR2 SASEGT.

The sample holds a few counts of this clone. The V and J genes are TRBV18 and TRBJ1-2; 8 positions match TRBD1. The germline V gene encodes CDR1 KGHSH and CDR2 LQKENI. The CDR3 consists of 16 residues. The J segment lost 7 bases and the V segment lost 2 bases, leaving 12 bases of the junction unmatched. This chain's CDR3 is CASSPSGQGLGGGYTF. DNA for the CDR3: TGTGCCAGCTCACCATCCGGACAGGGATTAGGAGGTGGCTACACCTTC.

This clone has just one count. The chain has TRBV7-2 and TRBJ1-4, with D maybe TRBD1 (5 bases). Germline CDR1 is SGHTA and CDR2 is FQGNSA. This CDR3 has 17 amino acids. Trimming removed 2 bases from V and 7 bases from J, with 20 bases in between. The CDR3 DNA follows: TGTGCCAGCAGCTTATTAAACGGTGGGGCAGGGACTGAAAAACTGTTTTTT. Its translation: CASSLLNGGAGTEKLFF. Full variable domain (missing parts from reference TRBV7-2 and TRBJ1-4): GAGVSQSPSNKVTEKGKDVELRCDPISGHTALYWYRQSLGQGLEFLIYFQGNSAPDKSGLPSDRFSAERTGGSVSTLTIQRTQQEDSAVYLCASSLLNGGAGTEKLFFGSGTQLSVL.

The chain uses TRBV19 and TRBJ2-1; the match to TRBD2 covers 14 bases. CDR1 LNHDA and CDR2 SQIVND come from the germline V gene (reference sequence). The CDR3 runs 18 residues. Trimming at V came to 3 bases and at J to 1 base, leaving 5 bases not matched to a gene. CDR3 loop: CASSIGLAGGRSYNEQFF. The CDR3 nucleotides are TGTGCCAGTAGTATCGGACTAGCGGGAGGTAGGTCCTACAATGAGCAGTTCTTC.

V is TRBV19 and J is TRBJ1-1, with D possibly matching TRBD1 (6 bases). The germline gives CDR1 LNHDA, CDR2 SQIVND (reference sequence). This CDR3 is built from 14 residues. V lost 3 bases and J 5 bases, leaving 13 bases between the germline ends. The DNA for the CDR3 is TGTGCCAGTAGTATCGGGGGCGGTGGGACTGAAGCTTTCTTT. It specifies CASSIGGGGTEAFF. Filled out from reference TRBV19 and TRBJ1-1, the complete variable domain reads DGGITQSPKYLFRKEGQNVTLSCEQNLNHDAMYWYRQDPGQGLRLIYYSQIVNDFQKGDIAEGYSVSREKKESFPLTVTSAQKNPTAFYLCASSIGGGGTEAFFGQGTRLTVV.

This clone was detected a few times. The chain recombines TRBV4-3 with TRBJ2-5; 8 bases are a match to TRBD1. Germline V gene data show CDR1 as LGHNA and CDR2 as YSLEER. With V trimmed by 2 bases and J by 5 bases, 7 bases remained unmatched. This CDR3 comprises 15 residues. This CDR3 is CASSQRGQAPETQYF. Here the CDR3 DNA reads TGCGCCAGCAGCCAAAGGGGACAGGCACCGGAGACCCAGTACTTC.

This clone has a count of ten or more. The V call is TRBV6-5, the J call TRBJ2-3, with TRBD2 identical over 7 bases. V was clipped by 6 bases and J by 2 bases; unmatched bases: 8. The CDR3 covers 15 residues. Germline loops: CDR1 MNHEY, CDR2 SVGAGI. CDR3 in amino acids: CASSHEAGNTDTQYF. DNA of the CDR3: TGTGCCAGCAGCCACGAAGCGGGGAACACAGATACGCAGTATTTT.

This chain uses TRBV7-3 with TRBJ2-3; 13 bases map to TRBD2. The germline V gene encodes CDR1 SGHTA and CDR2 FQGTGA. V gave up 5 bases and J gave up 0 bases; unmatched junction bases: 8. The CDR3 sequence is 18 residues long. The CDR3, as DNA: TGTGCCAGCAGCATACGAAGGACTAGCGGGAGAAGCACAGATACGCAGTATTTT. Its translation is CASSIRRTSGRSTDTQYF.

This rearrangement joins TRBV6-1 to TRBJ2-7; perhaps TRBD1 as D (6 bases). The CDR3 is 14 residues long. Per germline, CDR1 MNHNS and CDR2 SASEGT. Trimming took off 5 bases at V and 6 bases at J, with 17 bases between the two ends. CDR3 sequence: CASSLTNRVTEQYF. Here the CDR3 DNA reads TGTGCCAGCAGTTTGACAAACAGGGTTACCGAGCAGTACTTC.

In nucleotides, the CDR3 is TGTGCCAGCAGTTCCATGATTAACTATGGCTACACCTTC. Amino acids: CASSSMINYGYTF. This chain connects TRBV5-4 to TRBJ1-2; D uncertain. Trimming left V 5 bases short and J 1 base short, with 9 bases between. Germline CDR1 is SGHNT and CDR2 is YYREEE (reference sequence). The CDR3 runs 13 residues.

The rearrangement uses TRBV10-1 and TRBJ2-7, with 10 bases matching TRBD2. This CDR3 spans 15 amino acids. J lost 5 bases, V lost 2 bases, and 6 bases had no gene match. The germline V gene encodes CDR1 WNHNN and CDR2 SYGVQD (reference sequence). CDR3 region: CASSEGSGRAHEQYF. The CDR3 DNA follows: TGCGCCAGCAGTGAGGGGAGCGGGAGGGCCCACGAGCAGTACTTC.

The chain employs TRBV11-3 and TRBJ2-1, with TRBD2 matching over 7 bases. The V and J ends lost 5 bases and 6 bases, in that order; junction bases with no gene match: 7. Germline-derived CDR1 and CDR2 are SGHNT and YENEEA. The CDR3 spans 14 residues. The CDR3 reads CASSPGTTSNEQFF. The CDR3 region has the DNA TGTGCCAGCAGCCCGGGGACTACCTCCAATGAGCAGTTCTTC.

The V gene is TRBV6-5, the J gene TRBJ2-5; D perhaps matches TRBD2 (6 bases). The CDR3 extends over 14 amino acids. Germline CDR1 reads MNHEY; CDR2 reads SVGAGI. V lost 9 bases to trimming and J lost 2 bases, with 16 bases between them. The CDR3: CASRGGGEQETQYF. CDR3 nucleotide sequence: TGTGCCAGTCGGGGAGGTGGGGAGCAAGAGACCCAGTACTTC.

The chain has TRBV28 and TRBJ1-2; unclear D gene. The length of the CDR3 is 16 residues. The ends were cut back, 4 bases at V and 4 bases at J, with 19 bases in the middle. Per the germline V gene, CDR1 is MDHEN and CDR2 is SYDVKM. For the CDR3, the DNA is TGTGCCAGCAGTTCCCCCTCCAACGGAGGTCGCTATGGCTACACCTTC. Translated: CASSSPSNGGRYGYTF.

The chain carries TRBV5-1 and TRBJ2-5; D is undetermined. The V gene's germline CDR1 is SGHRS and CDR2 YFSETQ. Trimming pared 5 bases from V and 5 bases from J, leaving 13 bases between. CDR3 length equals 13 residues. The CDR3 loop reads CASSQDLRETQYF. In DNA, the CDR3 is TGCGCCAGCAGTCAGGACCTCCGGGAGACCCAGTACTTC.

This chain links TRBV19 with TRBJ2-7; possibly TRBD2 for D (5 bases). Trimming removed 0 bases from V and 6 bases from J, with 12 bases in between. Per germline, CDR1 LNHDA and CDR2 SQIVND (reference sequence). This CDR3 has 14 amino acids. CDR3 amino acids: CASSIEPGFAEQYF. CDR3 bases: TGTGCCAGTAGTATAGAGCCGGGATTTGCCGAGCAGTACTTC.

V usage is TRBV7-2 and J usage is TRBJ2-3; D ambiguous. Germline loops: CDR1 SGHTA, CDR2 FQGNSA. The V end lost 4 bases, the J end lost 2 bases, and 4 bases lay between the germline ends. The CDR3 has 12 residues. CDR3 nucleotide sequence: TGTGCCAGCAGCTCTTACACAGATACGCAGTATTTT. This sequence encodes CASSSYTDTQYF.

As concerns this clone: Other DNA sequences of this sample code for an identical CDR3. The chain has TRBV9 and TRBJ2-6; D unclear. The germline V gene encodes CDR1 SGDLS and CDR2 YYNGEE. Deletions cut 0 bases from V and 2 bases from J, with 0 bases between. The CDR3 is 13 residues long. The CDR3 loop reads CASSVAGANVLTF. Written as DNA, the CDR3 is TGTGCCAGCAGCGTAGCTGGGGCCAACGTCCTGACTTTC.

This chain links TRBV4-3 with TRBJ2-2; D assignment may be TRBD1 or TRBD2 (5 bases each). Per germline, CDR1 LGHNA and CDR2 YSLEER. With 4 bases removed from V and 6 bases from J, the gap between germline ends came to 24 bases. The CDR3 totals 18 residues. The CDR3 sequence: CASSRNNPGPVRSGELFF. The CDR3 nucleotides are TGCGCCAGCAGCCGAAATAACCCGGGACCCGTCCGTTCCGGGGAGCTGTTTTTT.

This sequence joins TRBV4-2 and TRBJ1-3; a possible D gene is TRBD1 (5 bases). Trimming pared 5 bases from V and 4 bases from J, leaving 18 bases between. From germline, CDR1 is LGHNA and CDR2 YNFKEQ. The CDR3 extends over 16 amino acids. The CDR3 loop is CASSAEEGSPGNTIYF. The CDR3 nucleotides read TGTGCCAGCAGCGCGGAGGAGGGGTCGCCAGGAAACACCATATATTTT.

The chain recombines TRBV18 with TRBJ2-5, with a weak D call TRBD2 (5 bases). From germline, CDR1 is KGHSH and CDR2 LQKENI. The ends were cut back, 1 base at V and 1 base at J, with 10 bases in the middle. The length of the CDR3 is 15 residues. This chain's CDR3 is CASSPLERAQETQYF. The CDR3, as DNA: TGTGCCAGCTCACCACTGGAGAGGGCCCAAGAGACCCAGTACTTC.

This clone was picked up one time. V gene TRBV2 combines with J gene TRBJ1-5; D uncertain. Looked up from germline, CDR1 is SNHLY and CDR2 is FYNNEI. The V end was cut by 8 bases, the J end by 0 bases, with 26 bases between. This CDR3 comprises 19 residues. The CDR3 DNA reads as TGTGCCAGCCGATCAACCGAACGTTTTTGGGGAAGTAGCAATCAGCCCCAGCATTTT. This translates into CASRSTERFWGSSNQPQHF.

The chain couples TRBV15 to TRBJ2-7; D possibly corresponds to TRBD2 (7 bases). The CDR3 spans 15 residues. Trimming removed 5 bases at V and 4 bases at J, with 18 bases between. The germline V gene encodes CDR1 LNHNV and CDR2 YYDKDF (reference sequence). The DNA for the CDR3 is TGTGCCACCAGCGTCACCGACGGGGGGCTTTACGAGCAGTACTTC. This encodes CATSVTDGGLYEQYF.

V and J are TRBV4-3 and TRBJ2-7, with D perhaps TRBD1 (6 bases). In germline, CDR1 is LGHNA, CDR2 YSLEER. The CDR3 runs to 16 residues. V lost 0 bases, J lost 0 bases, and 12 bases lay in between. CDR3 bases: TGCGCCAGCAGCCAAGAAACAGGGCTTAGCTCCTACGAGCAGTACTTC. Translating gives CASSQETGLSSYEQYF.

The J gene is TRBJ2-2, the V gene TRBV4-2; D may be TRBD2 (6 bases). The CDR3 covers 14 residues. Per the germline V gene, CDR1 is LGHNA and CDR2 is YNFKEQ. The germline V and J ends were trimmed by 0 bases and 6 bases, with 8 bases remaining between them. This CDR3 reads CASSQEGEAGELFF. CDR3 bases: TGTGCCAGCAGCCAAGAGGGGGAGGCCGGGGAGCTGTTTTTT.